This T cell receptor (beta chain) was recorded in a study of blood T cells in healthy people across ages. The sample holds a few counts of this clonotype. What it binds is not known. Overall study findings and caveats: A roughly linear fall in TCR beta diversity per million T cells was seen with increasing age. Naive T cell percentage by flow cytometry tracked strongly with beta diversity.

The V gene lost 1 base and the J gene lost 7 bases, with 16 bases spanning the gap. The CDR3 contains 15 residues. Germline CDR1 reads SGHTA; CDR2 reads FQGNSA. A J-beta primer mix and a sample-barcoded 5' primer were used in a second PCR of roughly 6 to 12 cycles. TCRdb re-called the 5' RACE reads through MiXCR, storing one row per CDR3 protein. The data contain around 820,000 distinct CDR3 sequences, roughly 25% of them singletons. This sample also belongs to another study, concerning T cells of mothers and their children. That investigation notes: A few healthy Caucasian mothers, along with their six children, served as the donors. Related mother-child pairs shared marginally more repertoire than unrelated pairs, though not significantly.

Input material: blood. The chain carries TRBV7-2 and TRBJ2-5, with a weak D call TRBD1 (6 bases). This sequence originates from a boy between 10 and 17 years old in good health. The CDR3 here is CASSLGQGRGATQYF. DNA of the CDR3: TGTGCCAGCAGCTTAGGGCAGGGGCGTGGGGCGACCCAGTACTTC.